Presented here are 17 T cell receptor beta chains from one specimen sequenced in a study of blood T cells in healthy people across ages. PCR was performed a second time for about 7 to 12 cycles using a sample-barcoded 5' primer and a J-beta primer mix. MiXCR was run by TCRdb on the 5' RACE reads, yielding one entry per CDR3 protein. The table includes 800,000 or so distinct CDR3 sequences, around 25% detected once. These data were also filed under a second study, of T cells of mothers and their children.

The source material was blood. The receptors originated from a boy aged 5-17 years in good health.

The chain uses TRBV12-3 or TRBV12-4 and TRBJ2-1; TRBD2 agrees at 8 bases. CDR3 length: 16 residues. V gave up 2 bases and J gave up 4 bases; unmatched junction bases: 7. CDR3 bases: TGTGCCAGCAGTTTACCCAGCGGGGGCCCTTACAATGAGCAGTTCTTC. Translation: CASSLPSGGPYNEQFF.

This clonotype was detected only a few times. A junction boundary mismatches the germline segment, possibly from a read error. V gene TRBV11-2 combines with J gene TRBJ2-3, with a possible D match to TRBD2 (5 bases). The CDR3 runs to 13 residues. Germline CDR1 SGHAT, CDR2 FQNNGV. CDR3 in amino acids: CASSNKLRETQYF. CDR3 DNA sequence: TGTGCCAGCAGCAACAAGTTAAGGGAGACCCAGTACTTT. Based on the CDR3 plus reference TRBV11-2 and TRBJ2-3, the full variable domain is EAGVAQSPRYKIIEKRQSVAFWCNPISGHATLYWYQQILGQGPKLLIQFQNNGVVDDSQLPKDRFSAERLKGVDSTLKIQPAKLEDSAVYLCASSNKLRETQYFGPGTRLTVL.

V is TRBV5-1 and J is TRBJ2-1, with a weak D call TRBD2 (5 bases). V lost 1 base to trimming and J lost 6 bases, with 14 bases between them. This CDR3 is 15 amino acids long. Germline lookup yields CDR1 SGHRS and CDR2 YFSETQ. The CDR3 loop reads CASSLMLTGSNEQFF. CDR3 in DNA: TGCGCCAGCAGCTTGATGCTAACGGGAAGCAATGAGCAGTTCTTC.

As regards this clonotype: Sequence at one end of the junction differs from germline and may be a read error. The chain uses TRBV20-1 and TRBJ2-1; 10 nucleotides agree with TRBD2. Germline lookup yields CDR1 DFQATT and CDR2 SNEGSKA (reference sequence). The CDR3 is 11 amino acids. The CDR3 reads CSARTSGEEYF. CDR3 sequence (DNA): TGCAGTGCTAGAACTAGCGGGGAGGAGTACTTC.

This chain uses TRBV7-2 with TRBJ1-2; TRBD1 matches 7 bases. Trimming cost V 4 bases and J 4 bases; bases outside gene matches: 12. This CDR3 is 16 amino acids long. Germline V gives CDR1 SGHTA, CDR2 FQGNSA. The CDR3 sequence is CASSYTNPRDSYGYTF. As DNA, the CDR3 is TGTGCCAGCAGCTACACCAATCCCCGGGACAGCTATGGCTACACCTTC.

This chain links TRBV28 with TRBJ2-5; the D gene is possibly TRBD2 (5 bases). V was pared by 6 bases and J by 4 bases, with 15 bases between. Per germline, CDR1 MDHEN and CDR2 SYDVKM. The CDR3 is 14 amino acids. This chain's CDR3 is CASSPVSRGETQYF. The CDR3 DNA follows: TGTGCCAGCAGCCCGGTGTCTCGGGGAGAGACCCAGTACTTC.

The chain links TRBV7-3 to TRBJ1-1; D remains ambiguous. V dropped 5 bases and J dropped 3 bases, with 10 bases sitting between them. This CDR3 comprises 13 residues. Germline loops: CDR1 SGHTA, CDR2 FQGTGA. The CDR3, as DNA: TGTGCCAGCAGCCTATCCGTCTACACTGAAGCTTTCTTT. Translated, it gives CASSLSVYTEAFF.

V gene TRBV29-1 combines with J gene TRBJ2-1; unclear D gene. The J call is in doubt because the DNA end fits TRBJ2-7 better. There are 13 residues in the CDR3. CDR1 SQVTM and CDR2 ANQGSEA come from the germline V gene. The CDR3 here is CSVELPGLGEQYF. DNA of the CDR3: TGCAGCGTTGAACTCCCGGGTCTCGGCGAGCAGTACTTC.

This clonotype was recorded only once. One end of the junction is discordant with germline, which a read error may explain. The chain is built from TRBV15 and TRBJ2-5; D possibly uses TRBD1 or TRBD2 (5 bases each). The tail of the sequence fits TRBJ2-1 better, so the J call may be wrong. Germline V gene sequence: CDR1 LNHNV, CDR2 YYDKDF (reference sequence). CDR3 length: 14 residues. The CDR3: CTTRADGTSDEQFF. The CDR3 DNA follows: TGTACCACCAGGGCTGACGGGACCTCTGATGAGCAGTTCTTC.

The CDR3 reads CASSLAASGSEKLFF. CDR3 nucleotide sequence: TGCGCCAGCAGCTTGGCCGCTTCAGGGAGTGAAAAACTGTTTTTT. This chain joins TRBV5-1 and TRBJ1-4; D may be TRBD1 (5 bases). Germline lookup yields CDR1 SGHRS and CDR2 YFSETQ. Trimming shortened V by 0 bases and J by 7 bases, and 13 bases separated the two germline ends. The CDR3 sequence is 15 residues long. The variable domain in full, with the rest retrieved from reference TRBV5-1 and TRBJ1-4, is KAGVTQTPRYLIKTRGQQVTLSCSPISGHRSVSWYQQTPGQGLQFLFEYFSETQRNKGNFPGRFSGRQFSNSRSEMNVSTLELGDSALYLCASSLAASGSEKLFFGSGTQLSVL.

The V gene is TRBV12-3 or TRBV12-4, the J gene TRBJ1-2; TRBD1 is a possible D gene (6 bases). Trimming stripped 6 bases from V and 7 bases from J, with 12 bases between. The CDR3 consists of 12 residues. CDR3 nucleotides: TGTGCCAGCAGGACTCAGGGGTTTGGCTACACCTTC. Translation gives CASRTQGFGYTF.

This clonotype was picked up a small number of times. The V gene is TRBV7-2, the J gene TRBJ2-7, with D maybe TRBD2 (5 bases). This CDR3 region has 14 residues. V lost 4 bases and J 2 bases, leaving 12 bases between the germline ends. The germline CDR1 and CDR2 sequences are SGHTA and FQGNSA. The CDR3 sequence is CASSSQEGAYEQYF. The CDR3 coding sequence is TGTGCCAGCAGCTCTCAAGAGGGCGCCTACGAGCAGTACTTC.

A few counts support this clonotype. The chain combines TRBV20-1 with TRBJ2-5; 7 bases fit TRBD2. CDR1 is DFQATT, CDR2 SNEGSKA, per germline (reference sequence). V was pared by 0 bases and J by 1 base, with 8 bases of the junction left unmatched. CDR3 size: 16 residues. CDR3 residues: CSARDLEGGIQETQYF. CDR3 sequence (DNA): TGCAGTGCTAGAGATCTGGAGGGAGGGATCCAAGAGACCCAGTACTTC.

In nucleotides, the CDR3 is TGTGCCAGCAGTCGTACAGGGGACTCTGGAAACACCATATATTTT. Translation gives CASSRTGDSGNTIYF. The gene calls are TRBV2 and TRBJ1-3; 7 nucleotides match TRBD1. Germline CDR1 SNHLY, CDR2 FYNNEI. V shed 5 bases and J 0 bases; nucleotides not matched to a gene: 4. This CDR3 is 15 amino acids long.

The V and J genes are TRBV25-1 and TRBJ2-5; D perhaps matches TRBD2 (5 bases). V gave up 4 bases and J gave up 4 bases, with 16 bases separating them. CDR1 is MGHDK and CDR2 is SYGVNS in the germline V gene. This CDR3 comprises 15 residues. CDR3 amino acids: CASSGGGSSIETQYF. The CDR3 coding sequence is TGTGCCAGCAGTGGAGGAGGCAGCTCCATAGAGACCCAGTACTTC. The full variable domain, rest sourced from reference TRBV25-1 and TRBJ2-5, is EADIYQTPRYLVIGTGKKITLECSQTMGHDKMYWYQQDPGMELHLIHYSYGVNSTEKGDLSSESTVSRIRTEHFPLTLESARPSHTSQYLCASSGGGSSIETQYFGPGTRLLVL.

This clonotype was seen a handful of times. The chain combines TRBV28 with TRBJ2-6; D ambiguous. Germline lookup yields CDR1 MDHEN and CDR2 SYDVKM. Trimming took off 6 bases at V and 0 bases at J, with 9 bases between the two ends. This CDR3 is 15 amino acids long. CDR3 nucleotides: TGTGCCAGCAGGCATCGGATCTCTGGGGCCAACGTCCTGACTTTC. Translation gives CASRHRISGANVLTF.

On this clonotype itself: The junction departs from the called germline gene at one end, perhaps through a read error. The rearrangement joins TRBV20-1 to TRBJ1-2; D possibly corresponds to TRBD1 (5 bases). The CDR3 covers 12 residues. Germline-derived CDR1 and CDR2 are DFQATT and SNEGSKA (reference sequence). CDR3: CTKRQPNYGYTF. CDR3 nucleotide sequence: TGTACCAAGAGACAGCCTAACTATGGCTACACCTTC.